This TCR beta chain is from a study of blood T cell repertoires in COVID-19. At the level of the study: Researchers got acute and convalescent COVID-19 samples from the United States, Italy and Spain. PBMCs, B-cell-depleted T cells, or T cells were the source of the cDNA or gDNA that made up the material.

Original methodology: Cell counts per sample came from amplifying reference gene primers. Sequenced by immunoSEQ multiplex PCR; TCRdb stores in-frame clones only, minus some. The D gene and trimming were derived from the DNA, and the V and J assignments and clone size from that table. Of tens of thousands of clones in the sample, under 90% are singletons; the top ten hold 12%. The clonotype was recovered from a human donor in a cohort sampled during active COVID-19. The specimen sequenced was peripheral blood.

The chain's CDR3 is CASSQNRGSEAFF. The CDR3 nucleotides are TGTGCCAGCAGCCAGAACAGGGGTTCTGAAGCTTTCTTT. The chain combines TRBV3-1 (or the pseudogene TRBV3-2) with TRBJ1-1; the match to TRBD1 covers 7 bases. J gave up 6 bases and V 3 bases, and 4 bases lay outside the gene matches. Looked up from germline, CDR1 is LGHDT and CDR2 is YNNKEL (reference sequence). The CDR3 is 13 residues long.